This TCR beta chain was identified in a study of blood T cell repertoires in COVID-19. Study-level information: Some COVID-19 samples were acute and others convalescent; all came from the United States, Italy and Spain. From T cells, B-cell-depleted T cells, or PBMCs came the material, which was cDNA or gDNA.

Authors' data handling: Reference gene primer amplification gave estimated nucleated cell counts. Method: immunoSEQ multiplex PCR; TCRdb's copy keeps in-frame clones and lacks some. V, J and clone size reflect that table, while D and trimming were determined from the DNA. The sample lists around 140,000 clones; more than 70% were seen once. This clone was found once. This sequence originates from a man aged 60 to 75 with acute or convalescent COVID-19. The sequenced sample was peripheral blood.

This chain's CDR3 is CASSAGQKETQYF. CDR3 bases: TGTGCCAGCAGCGCGGGACAGAAAGAGACCCAGTACTTC. The chain is built from TRBV7-3 and TRBJ2-5; D is possibly TRBD1 (7 bases). This CDR3 has 13 amino acids. Germline values: CDR1 SGHTA, CDR2 FQGTGA. V dropped 5 bases and J dropped 3 bases, with 10 bases sitting between them.